This TCR beta chain originates from a study of regulatory T cells in long-lasting Graves disease. Per germline, CDR1 SGHTA and CDR2 FQGNSA. Trimming took 4 bases from V and 7 from J, leaving 8 bases between them. The CDR3 is made up of 12 amino acids. For TCR beta, libraries came from iRepertoire HTBI primers and Arm-PCR of CDR3 regions. TCRdb analysed the multiplex PCR reads with MiXCR anew, one entry per CDR3 protein. The top ten hold 23% of the sample, which has 420,000 or so distinct CDR3 sequences, around 17% seen once. Documented time point: newly diagnosed GD, antithyroid drugs for less than 3 months. Construction of the TCR library relied on RNA isolated from PBMCs. This clonotype was counted at least ten times. The sample also formed part of further work on T cells in Graves' hyperthyroidism and ophthalmopathy. As reported in that work: Model predictions of ophthalmopathy came a median approximately 6.2 months before onset.

The specimen comprised peripheral blood mononuclear cells (PBMCs), sampled at new diagnosis, from a patient treated with antithyroid drugs. This clonotype was sampled from a woman younger than 35 with Graves disease. The V and J genes are TRBV7-2 and TRBJ2-1; D possibly matches TRBD1 or TRBD2 (5 bases each). The CDR3 loop is CASSWGPNEQFF. In nucleotides, the CDR3 is TGTGCCAGCAGCTGGGGACCTAATGAGCAGTTCTTC.